This T cell receptor beta chain stems from a study of STAT5B mutations in CD4+ large granular lymphocyte leukemia. Turning to the study itself: Among healthy donors, a particular HLA allele went with more CDR3 'QG' motifs. Study-wide results and caveats: Patient CD4-sorted repertoires looked more clonal than healthy CD4+ repertoires, even without putative leukemic clones.

The CDR3 extends over 13 amino acids. V dropped 7 bases and J dropped 5 bases, with 17 bases sitting between them. Per the germline V gene, CDR1 is GTSNPN and CDR2 is SVGIG (reference sequence). The survey-level immunoSEQ assay was used. Profiled with immunoSEQ multiplex PCR; TCRdb holds only in-frame clones, not every one. The sample contains approximately 30,000 clones, 75% to 85% of which appear only once. Healthy controls were blood donor buffy coats. Notes on this clone: Its specificity is not known. The sample contains more than one DNA sequence encoding this CDR3.

The sample was CD4+ T cells from blood buffy coats. The J gene is TRBJ2-5, the V gene TRBV30, with a weak D call TRBD2 (6 bases). This clonotype was sampled from a human donor in good health. The CDR3 DNA reads TGTGCCTTTAGCGGAGGGGCCAGGGAGACCCAGTACTTC. Translated, it gives CAFSGGARETQYF.